The source of this T cell receptor (beta chain) is a study of blood T cell repertoires in COVID-19. Study-level information: Sources were T cells, B-cell-depleted T cells, or PBMCs; the material itself was cDNA or gDNA.

The CDR3 is 13 residues long. Germline CDR1 and CDR2: KGHSH and LQKENI. V lost 6 bases to trimming and J lost 4 bases, with 12 bases between them. Authors' data handling: Cell counts per sample came from amplifying reference gene primers. Assay: immunoSEQ multiplex PCR; the TCRdb copy retains only in-frame clones and omits some. From that table come the V and J calls and clone size; the DNA was used to work out D and trimming. The data hold more than 120,000 clones, with around 90% observed a single time. This clonotype was obtained from a human donor in a cohort sampled during active COVID-19. This chain uses TRBV18 with TRBJ1-2, with unresolved D. The sample taken for sequencing was peripheral blood. The CDR3 sequence: CASSREGLYGYTF. The CDR3 region has the DNA TGTGCCAGCTCCCGGGAGGGTCTCTATGGCTACACCTTC.